The 28 T cell receptor beta chains below come from one sample, sequenced in a study of blood T cell repertoires in COVID-19. Measured with immunoSEQ multiplex PCR; TCRdb has only the in-frame clones, and not every one. The sample gives about 30,000 clones, 70% to 80% of which show up once; 45% to 50% is in the top ten. The sequencing sample was made of peripheral blood. The receptors originated from a woman between 65 and 79 years old with acute or convalescent COVID-19.

This chain links TRBV5-1 with TRBJ2-7; 7 bases align to TRBD2. Germline loops: CDR1 SGHRS, CDR2 YFSETQ. Trimming removed 1 base from V and 6 bases from J; junction bases left unmatched: 7. This CDR3 contains 14 residues. CDR3 region: CASSLRGGLSEQYF. DNA for the CDR3: TGCGCCAGCAGCTTGAGGGGAGGGTTATCCGAGCAGTACTTC.

The chain carries TRBV6-6 and TRBJ1-1; D is possibly TRBD1 (5 bases). This CDR3 has 12 residues. V dropped 11 bases and J dropped 4 bases, with 14 bases sitting between them. Germline CDR1 is MNHNY and CDR2 is SVGAGI (reference sequence). CDR3 residues: CASFGGGTEAFF. The CDR3 region has the DNA TGTGCCTCGTTCGGGGGGGGCACTGAAGCTTTCTTT.

V gene TRBV28 combines with J gene TRBJ2-7; 13 positions agree with TRBD2. V lost 3 bases, J lost 11 bases, and 7 bases stayed unmatched. The CDR3 covers 14 residues. CDR1 is MDHEN, CDR2 SYDVKM, per germline. DNA for the CDR3: TGTGCCAGCAGTTTGCGGACTAGCGGGAGTGCGAAGTACTTC. Protein product: CASSLRTSGSAKYF.

The chain links TRBV2 to TRBJ2-3; 10 nucleotides line up with TRBD2. CDR3 size: 17 residues. Germline V lookup: CDR1 SNHLY, CDR2 FYNNEI. The V gene end was trimmed by 6 bases and the J gene end by 0 bases; junction bases not matched to a gene: 9. CDR3 loop: CASRGSSGRWSTDTQYF. CDR3 DNA sequence: TGTGCCAGCAGGGGATCTAGCGGGAGATGGAGCACAGATACGCAGTATTTT.

The chain uses TRBV25-1 and TRBJ1-4; 8 positions match TRBD1. The V gene end was trimmed by 7 bases and the J gene end by 5 bases; junction bases not matched to a gene: 3. Germline CDR1 is MGHDK and CDR2 is SYGVNS. The CDR3 loop spans 13 amino acids. The CDR3 spells CASMDRVNEKLFF. Written as DNA, the CDR3 is TGTGCCAGCATGGACAGGGTAAATGAAAAACTGTTTTTT.

This chain connects TRBV9 to TRBJ2-2, with 7 bases fitting TRBD1. The CDR3 consists of 18 residues. CDR1 is SGDLS and CDR2 is YYNGEE in the germline V gene. V lost 3 bases to trimming and J lost 0 bases; unmatched junction nucleotides: 11. The CDR3 sequence is CASSGQGSGYSNTGELFF. The CDR3 DNA reads TGTGCCAGCAGCGGACAGGGAAGTGGGTACTCGAACACCGGGGAGCTGTTTTTT.

This clone has a single count. The chain joins TRBV28 to TRBJ1-2, with TRBD1 as a possible D gene (6 bases). Between the trimmed V and J ends, which lost 5 bases and 2 bases, there was a span of 9 bases. This CDR3 is 13 amino acids long. Germline CDR1 reads MDHEN; CDR2 reads SYDVKM. CDR3 nucleotides: TGTGCCAGCAGTCAGAGGGGGAACTATGGCTACACCTTC. Translated: CASSQRGNYGYTF.

This clone was counted at least ten times. The V gene is TRBV27, the J gene TRBJ1-2; 9 bases map to TRBD1. Germline V CDR1 and CDR2: MNHEY, SMNVEV (reference sequence). There are 15 residues in the CDR3. Trimming took 5 bases from V and 4 from J; bases not matched to a gene: 8. The CDR3 region is CASSPGTGTVYGYTF. The CDR3 DNA sequence: TGTGCCAGCAGTCCCGGGACAGGGACCGTCTATGGCTACACCTTC.

This chain links TRBV4-2 with TRBJ2-7; TRBD1 aligns across 7 bases. The germline CDR1 and CDR2 sequences are LGHNA and YNFKEQ. Trimming at V came to 1 base and at J to 7 bases, leaving 19 bases not matched to a gene. This CDR3 has 18 residues. CDR3 nucleotides: TGTGCCAGCAGCCAAGTACTAGGGGATGGAGGACAGGCTTGGGAGCAGTACTTC. It specifies CASSQVLGDGGQAWEQYF.

V is TRBV11-3 and J is TRBJ1-3, with a possible D match to TRBD1 (5 bases). Trimming left V 3 bases short and J 0 bases short, with 9 bases between. The CDR3 runs 15 residues. In germline, CDR1 is SGHNT, CDR2 YENEEA. In DNA, the CDR3 is TGTGCCAGCAGCTTCTCAGGGAACTCTGGAAACACCATATATTTT. Protein: CASSFSGNSGNTIYF.

The chain links TRBV7-3 to TRBJ2-1; TRBD2 matches 7 bases. This CDR3 has 14 amino acids. Germline values: CDR1 SGHTA, CDR2 FQGTGA. The V and J ends lost 5 bases and 15 bases, in that order; junction bases with no gene match: 16. The CDR3 region is CASSPLGLDPHPFF. The CDR3 DNA reads as TGTGCCAGCAGCCCCCTTGGACTAGACCCCCATCCGTTCTTC.

J is TRBJ2-3 and V is TRBV5-1; 8 nucleotides match TRBD1. V shed 4 bases and J 0 bases; nucleotides not matched to a gene: 19. Germline V gene data show CDR1 as SGHRS and CDR2 as YFSETQ. The CDR3 runs 20 residues. The CDR3 nucleotides are TGCGCCAGCAGCATTCAGGGGGCGGGGACTCGACCGTATAGCACAGATACGCAGTATTTT. Its protein product is CASSIQGAGTRPYSTDTQYF.

The chain links TRBV3-1 (or the pseudogene TRBV3-2) to TRBJ2-2, with TRBD2 identical over 8 bases. The germline V gene has CDR1 LGHDT and CDR2 YNNKEL (reference sequence). V shed 5 bases, J shed 5 bases, and the junction held 4 bases outside the gene matches. The CDR3 consists of 14 residues. CDR3 bases: TGTGCCAGCAGCGGATTAGCGGGAACCGGGGAGCTGTTTTTT. Its protein product is CASSGLAGTGELFF.

V and J are TRBV10-2 and TRBJ1-3; possibly TRBD1 for D (6 bases). This CDR3 is built from 16 residues. Germline CDR1 is WSHSY and CDR2 is SAAADI. The V and J ends lost 6 bases and 0 bases respectively, with 15 bases between them. The CDR3 is CASRDTGTHSGNTIYF. The DNA for the CDR3 is TGCGCCAGCAGGGACACAGGGACCCACTCTGGAAACACCATATATTTT.

The chain has TRBV6-1 and TRBJ1-2; D gene ambiguous. The V and J ends lost 2 bases and 8 bases respectively, with 6 bases between them. The CDR3 has 11 residues. Looked up from germline, CDR1 is MNHNS and CDR2 is SASEGT. The CDR3 bases are TGTGCCAGCAGTGAACCCCAAGGCTACACCTTC. It encodes CASSEPQGYTF.

V usage is TRBV28 and J usage is TRBJ1-5; D is unclear. The CDR3 has 13 amino acids. The germline gives CDR1 MDHEN, CDR2 SYDVKM. Trimming took off 6 bases at V and 4 bases at J, with 10 bases between the two ends. In DNA, the CDR3 is TGTGCCAGCAGGCGCCTAGTTAATCAGCCCCAGCATTTT. Translation gives CASRRLVNQPQHF.

The V and J genes are TRBV29-1 and TRBJ2-1; D perhaps matches TRBD2 (6 bases). Germline V gives CDR1 SQVTM, CDR2 ANQGSEA. The germline V and J ends were trimmed by 6 bases and 0 bases, with 15 bases remaining between them. The CDR3 sequence is 15 residues long. The CDR3 is CSVRDRPSSYNEQFF. CDR3 nucleotides: TGCAGCGTGCGGGACCGTCCGAGCTCCTACAATGAGCAGTTCTTC.

V usage is TRBV3-1 (or the pseudogene TRBV3-2) and J usage is TRBJ1-1, with 8 bases aligning to TRBD1. The germline CDR1 and CDR2 sequences are LGHDT and YNNKEL (reference sequence). This CDR3 is 19 amino acids long. The junction had 19 bases not matched to a gene; V was cut back by 1 base and J by 6 bases. This CDR3 is CASSQVQTGASIRASEAFF. CDR3 nucleotides: TGTGCCAGCAGCCAAGTCCAGACAGGGGCCTCAATAAGGGCCTCTGAAGCTTTCTTT.

The rearrangement links TRBV25-1 to TRBJ1-1, with a tentative D call TRBD1 (6 bases). This CDR3 has 15 residues. Per the germline V gene, CDR1 is MGHDK and CDR2 is SYGVNS. Trimming pared 5 bases from V and 1 base from J, leaving 14 bases between. CDR3 nucleotides: TGTGCCAGCAGTCCCCCGGGACAACCGAACACTGAAGCTTTCTTT. This sequence encodes CASSPPGQPNTEAFF.

The V call is TRBV28, the J call TRBJ2-7; 7 positions agree with TRBD2. Trimming at V came to 6 bases and at J to 6 bases, leaving 11 bases not matched to a gene. The CDR3 runs to 14 residues. Per the germline V gene, CDR1 is MDHEN and CDR2 is SYDVKM. CDR3 sequence: CASRTRGGSLEQYF. CDR3 sequence (DNA): TGTGCCAGCAGAACCCGGGGCGGGAGCCTCGAGCAGTACTTC.

The V call is TRBV6-5, the J call TRBJ2-2; 10 positions agree with TRBD1. With 8 bases clipped from V and 4 bases from J, the junction kept 4 bases outside the gene matches. Germline V gives CDR1 MNHEY, CDR2 SVGAGI. The CDR3 is 14 amino acids. The CDR3 DNA is TGTGCCAGCCGACAGGGGGCAGTCACCGGGGAGCTGTTTTTT. It specifies CASRQGAVTGELFF.

V usage is TRBV12-3 or TRBV12-4 and J usage is TRBJ1-5; D ambiguous. Trimming shortened V by 8 bases and J by 1 base, and 9 bases separated the two germline ends. This CDR3 is built from 13 residues. CDR3 DNA: TGTGCCAGCGGGCCGGCAAGCAATCAGCCCCAGCATTTT. Protein product: CASGPASNQPQHF.

CDR3 amino acids: CASSSSGGLAGATQYF. CDR3 DNA: TGTGCCAGCAGCTCATCCGGAGGACTAGCGGGAGCTACGCAGTATTTT. The rearrangement links TRBV11-3 to TRBJ2-3; the match to TRBD2 covers 13 bases. The CDR3 totals 16 residues. In germline, CDR1 is SGHNT, CDR2 YENEEA. Unmatched junction bases numbered 9, after V lost 4 bases and J lost 8 bases. Complete variable domain (other parts from reference TRBV11-3 and TRBJ2-3): EAGVVQSPRYKIIEKKQPVAFWCNPISGHNTLYWYLQNLGQGPELLIRYENEEAVDDSQLPKDRFSAERLKGVDSTLKIQPAELGDSAVYLCASSSSGGLAGATQYFGPGTRLTVL.

This clone was detected many times. This chain links TRBV28 with TRBJ1-3, with D perhaps matching TRBD1 (6 bases). Germline CDR1 and CDR2: MDHEN and SYDVKM. With 5 bases removed from V and 4 bases from J, the gap between germline ends came to 15 bases. This CDR3 spans 15 amino acids. CDR3 region: CASSARGGPGNTIYF. CDR3 DNA: TGTGCCAGCAGTGCGCGCGGGGGGCCGGGAAACACCATATATTTT.

The chain employs TRBV19 and TRBJ1-4; the D gene is possibly TRBD1 (6 bases). V was shortened by 5 bases and J by 3 bases, with 19 bases between the two germline ends. CDR1 and CDR2 (germline): LNHDA, SQIVND (reference sequence). The CDR3 loop spans 17 amino acids. This CDR3 reads CASSPRTAFSPNEKLFF. The CDR3 bases are TGTGCCAGTAGTCCGAGGACAGCCTTTTCCCCTAATGAAAAACTGTTTTTT.

The V and J genes are TRBV29-1 and TRBJ2-7, with 9 bases fitting TRBD2. The V gene's germline CDR1 is SQVTM and CDR2 ANQGSEA. This CDR3 has 12 amino acids. V shed 3 bases, J shed 4 bases, and the junction held 1 base outside the gene matches. The CDR3: CSVETSGYEQYF. In DNA, the CDR3 is TGCAGCGTTGAGACTAGCGGTTACGAGCAGTACTTC.

CDR3 amino acids: CATGRANLEQFF. The CDR3 DNA follows: TGTGCCACCGGGAGGGCGAACTTGGAGCAGTTCTTC. This sequence joins TRBV6-5 and TRBJ2-1; 8 nucleotides line up with TRBD2. Per germline, CDR1 MNHEY and CDR2 SVGAGI. The CDR3 runs 12 residues. The V segment lost 10 bases and the J segment 10 bases; nucleotides outside the gene matches: 9.

This clone was found once. The gene calls are TRBV5-1 and TRBJ2-7; 8 bases match TRBD1. Germline CDR1 and CDR2: SGHRS and YFSETQ. The CDR3 spans 14 residues. V dropped 4 bases and J dropped 4; count of bases not matched to a gene: 7. DNA for the CDR3: TGCGCCAGCAGCCTACAGGGGGTAGGGTACGAGCAGTACTTC. This codes for CASSLQGVGYEQYF.